These 5 T cell receptor beta chains were sequenced from one sample in a study of identical twins. In TCRdb, the 5' RACE reads were re-called with MiXCR into one record per CDR3 protein. The sample contains more than 1.5 million distinct CDR3 sequences, 25% to 35% of which appear only once. The sequenced sample was cord blood. The receptors derive from a newborn girl in good health.

The chain employs TRBV19 and TRBJ1-5; D gene ambiguous. CDR3 length equals 13 residues. Germline V lookup: CDR1 LNHDA, CDR2 SQIVND (reference sequence). V was clipped by 6 bases and J by 0 bases, with 6 bases between them. CDR3 in DNA: TGTGCCAGTAGGAGATATAGCAATCAGCCCCAGCATTTT. Protein sequence: CASRRYSNQPQHF.

Remarks on this clonotype: Its ends do not fully match the called genes, so a read error is possible. CDR3 nucleotides: TGTGTCAGCAGTTTACTCGACAGGAACACTGAAGCTTTCTTT. The encoded protein is CVSSLLDRNTEAFF. V and J are TRBV27 and TRBJ1-1; perhaps TRBD1 as D (5 bases). Per germline, CDR1 MNHEY and CDR2 SMNVEV (reference sequence). This CDR3 has 14 residues.

In its sample, this clonotype was seen a few times. This chain links TRBV20-1 with TRBJ1-2; a weak D match, TRBD1 (5 bases). The CDR3 has 11 residues. Germline V lookup: CDR1 DFQATT, CDR2 SNEGSKA (reference sequence). The CDR3 loop reads CRLKAGHGYTF. As DNA, the CDR3 is TGCAGGCTAAAGGCGGGGCATGGCTACACCTTC.

The CDR3 loop reads CSARQHGYTF. The CDR3 DNA sequence: TGCAGTGCTAGACAGCACGGCTACACCTTC. The gene calls are TRBV20-1 and TRBJ1-2; no firm D call. This CDR3 comprises 10 residues. Looked up from germline, CDR1 is DFQATT and CDR2 is SNEGSKA (reference sequence). The V end was cut by 2 bases, the J end by 8 bases, with 6 bases between.

At least ten counts were recorded for this clonotype. This chain connects TRBV7-8 to TRBJ2-5, with 9 bases matching TRBD2. V shed 4 bases, J shed 1 base, and the junction held 7 bases outside the gene matches. The CDR3 covers 16 residues. From germline, CDR1 is SGHVS and CDR2 FQNEAQ. CDR3: CASSWTSEGTQETQYF. CDR3 coding DNA: TGTGCCAGCAGCTGGACTAGCGAGGGGACCCAAGAGACCCAGTACTTC. Drawing the rest from reference TRBV7-8 and TRBJ2-5, the complete variable domain is GAGVSQSPRYKVAKRGQDVALRCDPISGHVSLFWYQQALGQGPEFLTYFQNEAQLDKSGLPSDRFFAERPEGSVSTLKIQRTQQEDSAVYLCASSWTSEGTQETQYFGPGTRLLVL.